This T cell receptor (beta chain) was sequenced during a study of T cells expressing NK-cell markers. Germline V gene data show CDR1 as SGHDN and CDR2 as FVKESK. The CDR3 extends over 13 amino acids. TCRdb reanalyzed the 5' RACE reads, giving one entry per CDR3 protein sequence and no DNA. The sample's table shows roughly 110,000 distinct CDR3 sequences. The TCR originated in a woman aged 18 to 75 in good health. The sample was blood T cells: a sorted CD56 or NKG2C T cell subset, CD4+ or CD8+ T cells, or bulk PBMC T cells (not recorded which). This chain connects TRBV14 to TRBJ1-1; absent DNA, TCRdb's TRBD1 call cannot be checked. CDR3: CASSLSRDWGAFF.